The following is a T cell receptor (beta chain) sequence with its context. Participants were aged about 18 to 89 years from around 25 US areas. This CDR3 contains 13 residues. The V end lost 4 bases, the J end lost 1 base, and 7 bases lay between the germline ends. Germline CDR1 reads ENHRY; CDR2 reads SYGVKD. Profiling relied on immunoSEQ multiplex PCR, and the TCRdb table lists in-frame clones only, not all of them. Of 150,000 to 200,000 clones listed, roughly 84% are singletons. The source of the sample is a study of blood T cell repertoires in COVID-19. Study in general: COVID-19 samples, acute and convalescent, were from the United States, Italy and Spain. T cells, B-cell-depleted T cells, or PBMCs provided the cDNA or gDNA that served as material.

This chain joins TRBV10-3 and TRBJ1-1; no clear D gene. The receptor was isolated from a human donor with acute COVID-19. The donor label of this sample is uncertain. Sequencing was done on a sample of PBMCs or T cells enriched from blood (not recorded which). This chain's CDR3 is CAISGRENTEAFF. The CDR3 DNA reads as TGTGCCATCAGTGGGCGGGAGAACACTGAAGCTTTCTTT.